This paragraph covers one T cell receptor (beta chain) sequence. The data were obtained in a study of beta chain features in type 1 diabetes. Every donor had blood drawn once into heparin, around 0.12 L on average. The whole isolated RNA underwent reverse transcription, so sequencing captured expressed TCRB transcripts. The method was immunoSEQ multiplex PCR; TCRdb's version includes in-frame clones alone and lacks a portion of them. The sample records under 950,000 clones, 17% being singletons. The clonotype was recovered from a woman between 18 and 29 years old in good health. The specimen sequenced was naive CD4+ T cells from blood.

CDR3 loop: CASGGRETQYF. CDR3 DNA sequence: TGTGCCAGCGGGGGGAGAGAGACCCAGTACTTC. The chain couples TRBV5-4 to TRBJ2-5; tentative D call: TRBD2 (6 bases). V lost 7 bases to trimming and J lost 4 bases, with 8 bases between them. Looked up from germline, CDR1 is SGHNT and CDR2 is YYREEE (reference sequence). The CDR3 is made up of 11 amino acids.